One T cell receptor beta chain is described in this entry. The antigen remains undetermined. The CDR3 is 14 amino acids. The V gene's germline CDR1 is MNHEY and CDR2 SMNVEV (reference sequence). The germline V and J ends were trimmed by 4 bases and 8 bases, with 15 bases remaining between them. The data derive from a study of T-cell memory formation after mild COVID-19. The overall study: Clusters were largely donor specific.

Study conclusions and caveats: Detection of some responders pre-infection suggested pre-existing cross-reactive memory T cells participated. Contracting clones from day 15 to 85 showed balanced CD4/CD8; later expanders favored CD4+.

Using its own MiXCR run on the 5' RACE reads, TCRdb lists one record per CDR3 protein. The sample carries about 290,000 distinct CDR3 sequences, around 15% recorded once. This receptor was obtained from a man aged 18 to 30 who had mild COVID-19 (a few samples of this study predate the infection). Cell type and time point are not known. Material for sequencing was PBMCs or a T cell subset sorted from them (not recorded which). This chain joins TRBV27 and TRBJ2-1; tentatively, D is TRBD2 (6 bases). CDR3 nucleotides: TGTGCCAGCAGTTGGGGACTGAGCGCCTATGAGCAGTTCTTC. It encodes CASSWGLSAYEQFF.